These 9 T cell receptor beta chains came from one sample sequenced in a study of OX40 agonist ivuxolimab in advanced cancers. Assay used: immunoSEQ multiplex PCR; TCRdb lists only in-frame clones, some missing. The table records tens of thousands of clones, around 80% of them present only once. Sample: CD4+ or CD8+ T cells sorted from blood, taken in a trial of the OX40 agonist ivuxolimab. The receptor source for this set is an adult with an advanced solid tumor such as melanoma, head and neck, liver or kidney cancer.

The rearrangement joins TRBV5-4 to TRBJ1-2; D not certain. V shed 0 bases and J shed 3 bases, with 12 bases lying between them. This CDR3 region has 15 residues. Germline assignment: CDR1 SGHNT and CDR2 YYREEE (reference sequence). The CDR3 loop is CASSLAGKGDYGYTF. CDR3 DNA: TGTGCCAGCAGCTTGGCCGGAAAAGGCGACTATGGCTACACCTTC.

The CDR3 is CASSKALLRTDTQYF. The CDR3 region has the DNA TGTGCCAGCAGCAAAGCGCTTTTGAGAACAGATACGCAGTATTTT. The V call is TRBV21-1, the J call TRBJ2-3; the table calls TRBD2, which could not be checked here. TRBV21-1 is a known pseudogene. The CDR3 spans 15 residues.

The rearrangement uses TRBV28 and TRBJ2-7, with D unresolved. Germline-derived CDR1 and CDR2 are MDHEN and SYDVKM. Trimming removed 6 bases at V and 2 bases at J, with 8 bases between. The CDR3 covers 12 residues. The CDR3 loop is CASSRLPYEQYF. The CDR3 DNA sequence: TGTGCCAGCAGCCGCCTTCCCTACGAGCAGTACTTC.

This chain links TRBV9 with TRBJ2-3; TRBD1 agrees at 11 bases. CDR3 length: 14 residues. V dropped 7 bases and J dropped 4; count of bases not matched to a gene: 5. The germline V gene encodes CDR1 SGDLS and CDR2 YYNGEE. CDR3 in DNA: TGTGCCAGCGGTGGACAGGGGGCCGCAGATACGCAGTATTTT. Its protein is CASGGQGAADTQYF. The entire variable domain, with the rest obtained from reference TRBV9 and TRBJ2-3, is as follows: DSGVTQTPKHLITATGQRVTLRCSPRSGDLSVYWYQQSLDQGLQFLIQYYNGEERAKGNILERFSAQQFPDLHSELNLSSLELGDSALYFCASGGQGAADTQYFGPGTRLTVL.

The chain carries TRBV29-1 and TRBJ2-7; D ambiguous. Between the trimmed V and J ends, which lost 7 bases and 5 bases, there was a span of 18 bases. The germline CDR1 and CDR2 sequences are SQVTM and ANQGSEA. The length of the CDR3 is 13 residues. Here the CDR3 reads CSATPQHGHEQYF. In DNA, the CDR3 is TGCAGCGCGACGCCCCAACATGGACACGAGCAGTACTTC.

The chain has TRBV14 and TRBJ2-3, with a weak D call TRBD2 (7 bases). This CDR3 is built from 18 residues. Trimming took off 4 bases at V and 2 bases at J, with 22 bases between the two ends. From germline, CDR1 is SGHDN and CDR2 FVKESK. The CDR3 spells CASSRTSPGGPPTDTQYF. Written as DNA, the CDR3 is TGTGCCAGCAGCCGCACGTCGCCGGGGGGCCCCCCCACAGATACGCAGTATTTT. Combining the CDR3 with reference TRBV14 and TRBJ2-3 gives the whole variable domain EAGVTQFPSHSVIEKGQTVTLRCDPISGHDNLYWYRRVMGKEIKFLLHFVKESKQDESGMPNNRFLAERTGGTYSTLKVQPAELEDSGVYFCASSRTSPGGPPTDTQYFGPGTRLTVL.

Only one count was recorded for this clone. This chain links TRBV6-1 with TRBJ2-7, with a weak D call TRBD1 (5 bases). This CDR3 spans 14 amino acids. Germline V gene lookup returns CDR1 MNHNS and CDR2 SASEGT. The V end was cut by 0 bases, the J end by 5 bases, with 11 bases between. Here the CDR3 reads CASSEALGVHEQYF. In nucleotides, the CDR3 is TGTGCCAGCAGTGAAGCGCTAGGGGTACACGAGCAGTACTTC.

The V and J genes are TRBV28 and TRBJ2-3; D call uncertain. This CDR3 region has 16 residues. CDR1 and CDR2 (germline): MDHEN, SYDVKM. Trimming took off 5 bases at V and 0 bases at J, with 15 bases between the two ends. The CDR3 sequence is CASSVISFASTDTQYF. The CDR3 nucleotides are TGTGCCAGCAGTGTTATATCCTTTGCTAGCACAGATACGCAGTATTTT. Full variable domain (rest looked up from reference TRBV28 and TRBJ2-3): DVKVTQSSRYLVKRTGEKVFLECVQDMDHENMFWYRQDPGLGLRLIYFSYDVKMKEKGDIPEGYSVSREKKERFSLILESASTNQTSMYLCASSVISFASTDTQYFGPGTRLTVL.

This clone has only a few counts. This rearrangement joins TRBV10-3 to TRBJ1-1, with TRBD1 identical over 9 bases. V gave up 3 bases and J gave up 4 bases; unmatched junction bases: 3. The CDR3 is 14 amino acids. Germline V gene data show CDR1 as ENHRY and CDR2 as SYGVKD. CDR3 residues: CAISDSTGGTEAFF. CDR3 sequence (DNA): TGTGCCATCAGTGACTCGACAGGGGGCACTGAAGCTTTCTTT.